This T cell receptor beta chain was identified during a study of blood T cell repertoires in COVID-19. Whole-study context: PBMCs, B-cell-depleted T cells, or T cells provided the cDNA or gDNA that made up the material.

CDR1 and CDR2 (germline): LGHDT, YNNKEL (reference sequence). With 1 base removed from V and 8 bases from J, the gap between germline ends came to 11 bases. This CDR3 spans 13 amino acids. The table came from immunoSEQ multiplex PCR; TCRdb's copy has only in-frame clones and leaves some out. The sample shows roughly 240,000 clones, 88% of them seen only once. Participants, about 18 to 100 years old, spanned around 25 US areas. The J gene is TRBJ1-1, the V gene TRBV3-1 (or the pseudogene TRBV3-2); no clear D gene. Sequencing was done on a sample of PBMCs or T cells enriched from blood (not recorded which). The TCR comes from a woman in her thirties or forties with acute COVID-19. Written as DNA, the CDR3 is TGTGCCAGCAGCCAAGGGCAGGCCCCCGAAGCTTTCTTT. It codes for CASSQGQAPEAFF.